This record concerns one T cell receptor beta chain sequence. No antigen is known for it. V lost 5 bases to trimming and J lost 5 bases; unmatched junction nucleotides: 5. Germline loops: CDR1 ENHRY, CDR2 SYGVKD. The CDR3 consists of 13 residues. This entry comes from a study of cytomegalovirus exposure and HLA in healthy donors. Study as a whole: Samples from HLA-typed donors yielded about 86 million unique TCRs in an early data release. Findings of the study overall: A few V segments could not be told apart, such as TRBV6-2 and TRBV6-3, and were left out.

The PCR employed 60 Vbeta primers together with 13 Jbeta primers. Method: immunoSEQ multiplex PCR; TCRdb's copy keeps in-frame clones and lacks some. The sample lists some 130,000 clones, about two thirds seen once, with 2.9% in the top ten. The TCR originated in a human donor in good health. J is TRBJ2-5 and V is TRBV10-3, with TRBD1 matching over 7 bases. Material for sequencing was PBMCs. This chain's CDR3 is CAISIGQEETQYF. The CDR3, as DNA: TGTGCCATCAGTATCGGACAGGAGGAGACCCAGTACTTC.